Sequencing of this T cell receptor (beta chain) was carried out in a study of blood T cell repertoires in COVID-19. Libraries were prepared by immunoSEQ multiplex PCR; TCRdb keeps only in-frame clonotypes and omits some of them. The profile shows some 220,000 clones, 65% to 90% of them singletons. V was cut by 6 bases and J by 6 bases, with 11 bases left in between. Germline-derived CDR1 and CDR2 are SNHLY and FYNNEI. The CDR3 totals 12 residues. This chain links TRBV2 with TRBJ1-2; tentatively, D is TRBD1 (5 bases). Specimen: peripheral blood. This receptor was identified in a woman in her 70s with COVID-19, enrolled during active disease. The CDR3, as DNA: TGTGCCAGCAGGGGGGACTTTGATGGCTACACCTTC. This sequence encodes CASRGDFDGYTF.